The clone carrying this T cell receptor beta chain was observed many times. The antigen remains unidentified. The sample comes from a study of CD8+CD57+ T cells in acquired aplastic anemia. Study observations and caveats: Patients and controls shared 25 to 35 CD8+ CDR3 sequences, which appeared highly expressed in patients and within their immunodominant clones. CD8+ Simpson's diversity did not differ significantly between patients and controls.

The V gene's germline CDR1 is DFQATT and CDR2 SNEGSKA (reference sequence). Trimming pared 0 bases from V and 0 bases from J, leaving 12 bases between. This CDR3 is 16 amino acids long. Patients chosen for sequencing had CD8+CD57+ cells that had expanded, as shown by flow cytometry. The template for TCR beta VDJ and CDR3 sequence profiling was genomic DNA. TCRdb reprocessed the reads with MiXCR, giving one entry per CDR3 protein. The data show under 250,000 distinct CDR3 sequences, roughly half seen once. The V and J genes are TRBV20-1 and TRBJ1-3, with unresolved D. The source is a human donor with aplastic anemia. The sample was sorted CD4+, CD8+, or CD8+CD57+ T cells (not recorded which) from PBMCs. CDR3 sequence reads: CSARDIPRSSGNTIYF. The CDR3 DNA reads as TGCAGTGCTAGAGATATTCCTAGATCCTCTGGAAACACCATATATTTT.